This T cell receptor (beta chain) was documented in a study of blood T cell repertoires in COVID-19. Across the study: Acute and convalescent COVID-19 specimens originated in the United States, Italy and Spain.

Original handling: Amplified reference gene primers provided the basis for estimating nucleated cell counts. This table comes from immunoSEQ multiplex PCR, and its TCRdb copy is limited to in-frame clones, with some not included. D and trimming were read from the DNA, whereas the V and J calls and clone size are those reported in that table. The table has a few hundred thousand clones, about 86% seen once. This CDR3 has 13 amino acids. Per germline, CDR1 SGHDT and CDR2 YYEEEE. V was clipped by 0 bases and J by 7 bases; unmatched bases: 1. Sequences were obtained from peripheral blood. V gene TRBV5-6 combines with J gene TRBJ2-1; 7 bases agree with TRBD1. This clonotype was sampled from a man aged 18 to 35 with active or convalescent COVID-19. CDR3 nucleotide sequence: TGTGCCAGCAGCTTGGCAGGGGGAAATGAGCAGTTCTTC. Translating gives CASSLAGGNEQFF. The variable domain in full, completed from reference TRBV5-6 and TRBJ2-1, reads DAGVTQSPTHLIKTRGQQVTLRCSPKSGHDTVSWYQQALGQGPQFIFQYYEEEERQRGNFPDRFSGHQFPNYSSELNVNALLLGDSALYLCASSLAGGNEQFFGPGTRLTVL.